This T cell receptor (beta chain) was obtained from a study of cytomegalovirus exposure and HLA in healthy donors. Researchers ran the PCR with 60 Vbeta and 13 Jbeta primers. Only in-frame clones appear in the TCRdb table, and some are missing; sequencing was by immunoSEQ multiplex PCR. Of just over 60,000 clones listed, about 89% are singletons. V dropped 1 base and J dropped 7 bases, with 10 bases sitting between them. The CDR3 consists of 12 residues. CDR1 and CDR2 from the germline V gene are GTSNPN and SVGIG (reference sequence). The sequenced material came from PBMCs. This TCR derives from a man aged 18 to 30 in good health and CMV-seronegative. The rearrangement joins TRBV30 to TRBJ1-2, with D possibly being TRBD1 (5 bases). DNA for the CDR3: TGTGCCTGGAGTGCTACAGGCGGTGGCTACACCTTC. Translating gives CAWSATGGGYTF.